One sample yielded the 8 T cell receptor beta chains listed below, sequenced in a study of blood T cell repertoires in COVID-19. Method: immunoSEQ multiplex PCR; TCRdb's copy keeps in-frame clones and lacks some. The data show about 200,000 clones, roughly 80% seen once. Sample: peripheral blood. Every receptor here comes from a man between 60 and 75 years old with COVID-19, enrolled during active disease.

This clone appeared a few times. The genes are TRBV28 and TRBJ1-3, with D perhaps matching TRBD1 (6 bases). Looked up from germline, CDR1 is MDHEN and CDR2 is SYDVKM. The CDR3 is made up of 15 amino acids. V lost 10 bases and J 2 bases, leaving 18 bases between the germline ends. DNA of the CDR3: TGTGCCACCGCCTTGGGGAGGGGGGCTGGAAACACCATATATTTT. Translation gives CATALGRGAGNTIYF.

V usage is TRBV2 and J usage is TRBJ1-6, with 8 bases that match TRBD1. Germline V gene data show CDR1 as SNHLY and CDR2 as FYNNEI. This CDR3 comprises 15 residues. V trimming: 3 bases; J trimming: 10 bases; junction bases outside the gene matches: 8. CDR3 sequence (DNA): TGTGCCAGCAGTGAGCGGACAGGGTTTCGGTCACCCCTCCACTTT. It yields the protein CASSERTGFRSPLHF.

This clone was counted once. The chain employs TRBV5-4 and TRBJ2-2; TRBD1 might be the D (5 bases). The length of the CDR3 is 14 residues. Trimming pared 0 bases from V and 5 bases from J, leaving 8 bases between. CDR1 and CDR2 from the germline V gene are SGHNT and YYREEE (reference sequence). CDR3 in DNA: TGTGCCAGCAGCTTGGTTACAGGTACCGGGGAGCTGTTTTTT. Translated: CASSLVTGTGELFF. Together with reference TRBV5-4 and TRBJ2-2, the CDR3 gives the full variable domain: ETGVTQSPTHLIKTRGQQVTLRCSSQSGHNTVSWYQQALGQGPQFIFQYYREEENGRGNFPPRFSGLQFPNYSSELNVNALELDDSALYLCASSLVTGTGELFFGEGSRLTVL.

The chain has TRBV3-1 (or the pseudogene TRBV3-2) and TRBJ1-4; D gene unclear. CDR1 LGHDT and CDR2 YNNKEL come from the germline V gene (reference sequence). With 1 base removed from V and 4 bases from J, the gap between germline ends came to 4 bases. This CDR3 is built from 13 residues. This chain's CDR3 is CASSQVSNEKLFF. The CDR3 DNA reads as TGTGCCAGCAGCCAAGTGAGTAATGAAAAACTGTTTTTT.

J is TRBJ1-1 and V is TRBV6-5, with 7 bases that match TRBD1. The V gene's germline CDR1 is MNHEY and CDR2 SVGAGI. CDR3 length: 15 residues. Unmatched junction bases numbered 8, after V lost 6 bases and J lost 1 base. The CDR3 DNA sequence: TGTGCCAGCAGCCCACAGGGGCGATCGAACACTGAAGCTTTCTTT. Residues: CASSPQGRSNTEAFF.

The rearrangement joins TRBV4-2 to TRBJ1-2; 7 bases agree with TRBD1. J lost 2 bases, V lost 0 bases, and 3 bases had no gene match. Germline-derived CDR1 and CDR2 are LGHNA and YNFKEQ. CDR3 length: 15 amino acids. CDR3 loop: CASSQDTGANYGYTF. Here the CDR3 DNA reads TGTGCCAGCAGCCAAGATACAGGGGCGAACTATGGCTACACCTTC.

In this sample, this clone turned up once. The chain is built from TRBV4-2 and TRBJ1-1; possibly TRBD1 for D (5 bases). V gave up 4 bases and J gave up 0 bases, with 12 bases separating them. CDR1 is LGHNA and CDR2 is YNFKEQ in the germline V gene. The CDR3 runs to 15 residues. The CDR3, as DNA: TGTGCCAGCAGCCCGTTAGGGGCATTGAACACTGAAGCTTTCTTT. Amino acids: CASSPLGALNTEAFF.

This rearrangement joins TRBV15 to TRBJ2-6, with a weak D call TRBD1 (5 bases). CDR3 length: 15 residues. Between the trimmed V and J ends, which lost 1 base and 1 base, there was a span of 5 bases. CDR1 and CDR2 from the germline V gene are LNHNV and YYDKDF (reference sequence). The CDR3 nucleotides are TGTGCCACCAGCAGAGGACAGTCTGGGGCCAACGTCCTGACTTTC. Translated: CATSRGQSGANVLTF. Full variable domain (outside the CDR3, taken from reference TRBV15 and TRBJ2-6): DAMVIQNPRYQVTQFGKPVTLSCSQTLNHNVMYWYQQKSSQAPKLLFHYYDKDFNNEADTPDNFQSRRPNTSFCFLDIRSPGLGDTAMYLCATSRGQSGANVLTFGAGSRLTVL.